Each of the 9 T cell receptor beta chains below was sequenced from the same sample in a study of cytomegalovirus exposure and HLA in healthy donors. The study ran its PCR with 60 Vbeta and 13 Jbeta primers. Profiled with immunoSEQ multiplex PCR; TCRdb holds only in-frame clones, not every one. The table for this sample gives 40,000 to 60,000 clones. Sequencing used PBMCs. The source is a middle-aged man in good health and CMV-seropositive.

V is TRBV19 and J is TRBJ2-4, with 9 bases aligning to TRBD1. The V gene's germline CDR1 is LNHDA and CDR2 SQIVND (reference sequence). V shed 6 bases and J 8 bases; nucleotides not matched to a gene: 2. The CDR3 is made up of 12 amino acids. The CDR3 DNA sequence: TGTGCCAGTAGACAGGGGGCGGACATTCAGTACTTC. It yields the protein CASRQGADIQYF.

The genes are TRBV10-1 and TRBJ2-1; 11 bases align to TRBD1. This CDR3 has 16 residues. The germline V gene has CDR1 WNHNN and CDR2 SYGVQD (reference sequence). V shed 0 bases and J 5 bases; nucleotides not matched to a gene: 3. This CDR3 reads CASSESGQGANNEQFF. The CDR3 DNA follows: TGCGCCAGCAGTGAGTCAGGACAGGGGGCCAACAATGAGCAGTTCTTC.

This chain connects TRBV11-1 to TRBJ1-1; TRBD1 aligns across 7 bases. The CDR3 covers 14 residues. CDR1 is SGHAT, CDR2 FQDESV, per germline (reference sequence). V trimming: 5 bases; J trimming: 4 bases; junction bases outside the gene matches: 7. CDR3 nucleotide sequence: TGTGCCAGCAGCCCGGGGACAGAAGGCACTGAAGCTTTCTTT. Translation gives CASSPGTEGTEAFF.

The rearrangement uses TRBV7-2 and TRBJ1-2, with 9 positions matching TRBD1. Germline CDR1 SGHTA, CDR2 FQGNSA. V was pared by 5 bases and J by 6 bases, with 7 bases of the junction left unmatched. The CDR3 sequence is 14 residues long. The CDR3 DNA follows: TGTGCCAGCAGCGCCCGGGACAGGGTAGATGGCTACACCTTC. Amino acids: CASSARDRVDGYTF.

The rearrangement uses TRBV7-9 and TRBJ2-7; 8 bases are a match to TRBD1. The ends lost 5 bases at V and 6 bases at J; junction bases unmatched: 9. Germline V lookup: CDR1 SEHNR, CDR2 FQNEAQ (reference sequence). The CDR3 extends over 14 amino acids. CDR3 sequence: CASSVDREVAEQYF. For the CDR3, the DNA is TGTGCCAGCAGCGTGGACAGGGAGGTCGCCGAGCAGTACTTC.

J is TRBJ2-3 and V is TRBV4-1, with D perhaps matching TRBD2 (7 bases). CDR3 length: 16 residues. Per the germline V gene, CDR1 is MGHRA and CDR2 is YSYEKL. V was pared by 5 bases and J by 2 bases, with 17 bases between. In nucleotides, the CDR3 is TGCGCCAGCAGCGCCAGAGGGGGGGAAATCACAGATACGCAGTATTTT. Translation gives CASSARGGEITDTQYF.

V usage is TRBV7-2 and J usage is TRBJ1-5; D is undetermined. Germline V lookup: CDR1 SGHTA, CDR2 FQGNSA. The CDR3 is 12 residues long. V dropped 4 bases and J dropped 6 bases, with 7 bases sitting between them. The DNA of the CDR3 is TGTGCCAGCAGCTCCTCGGGTCAGCCCCAGCATTTT. Amino acid sequence: CASSSSGQPQHF.

The chain uses TRBV19 and TRBJ1-5; the D gene is possibly TRBD1 (5 bases). Trimming removed 6 bases from V and 2 bases from J, with 14 bases in between. The V gene's germline CDR1 is LNHDA and CDR2 SQIVND (reference sequence). The CDR3 loop spans 15 amino acids. The chain's CDR3 is CASSGRGNGNQPQHF. The CDR3 DNA reads as TGTGCCAGTAGCGGACGGGGGAATGGCAATCAGCCCCAGCATTTT.

The rearrangement links TRBV6-5 to TRBJ2-3; 16 bases agree with TRBD2. The CDR3 loop spans 16 amino acids. Trimming cost V 1 base and J 12 bases; bases outside gene matches: 7. Per the germline V gene, CDR1 is MNHEY and CDR2 is SVGAGI. The CDR3 region is CASSYLTGTSGGAQYF. CDR3 bases: TGTGCCAGCAGTTACTTAACCGGGACTAGCGGGGGGGCCCAGTATTTT.